Below are 24 T cell receptor beta chains sequenced from a single sample in a study of spatial heterogeneity in lung cancer. Findings and limits, study-wide: Higher tumor mutation counts went along with higher counts of expanded intratumoral alpha and beta TCRs.

Their recognized antigens are unknown. Time point specified: sample taken at primary tumor resection. TCRdb processed the 5' RACE reads anew with MiXCR; each CDR3 protein has one entry. The table shows approximately 94,000 distinct CDR3 sequences, with under 4.5% occurring only once. Sequencing used lung tumor tissue, obtained at surgery. The receptors shown here come from a male donor with early-stage non-small cell lung cancer.

This clonotype was detected ten times or more. This chain connects TRBV7-9 to TRBJ2-3; a possible D gene is TRBD1 (5 bases). Germline lookup yields CDR1 SEHNR and CDR2 FQNEAQ (reference sequence). Between the trimmed V and J ends, which lost 5 bases and 0 bases, there was a span of 9 bases. There are 14 residues in the CDR3. CDR3 DNA sequence: TGTGCCAGCAGCCTGGGGCTTAGCACAGATACGCAGTATTTT. This codes for CASSLGLSTDTQYF.

This clonotype was seen at least ten times. The rearrangement joins TRBV5-1 to TRBJ2-5, with 11 bases aligning to TRBD2. Germline loops: CDR1 SGHRS, CDR2 YFSETQ. Trimming at V came to 0 bases and at J to 4 bases, leaving 8 bases not matched to a gene. This CDR3 spans 17 amino acids. The CDR3 DNA is TGCGCCAGCAGCTTGGGAGATAGCGGGAGGGCCGGAGAGACCCAGTACTTC. Translated, it gives CASSLGDSGRAGETQYF.

The sample holds many counts of this clonotype. V and J are TRBV21-1 and TRBJ2-7; the listed D gene, TRBD2, was not tested against the DNA. TRBV21-1 is reported as a pseudogene. The CDR3 sequence is 18 residues long. The CDR3 protein is CASITGEGSSPPAYEQYF. CDR3 nucleotide sequence: TGTGCCAGCATCACCGGGGAGGGGTCCAGTCCACCAGCCTACGAGCAGTACTTC.

This clonotype was observed a handful of times. The chain has TRBV29-1 and TRBJ2-1; TRBD2 matches at 7 bases. From germline, CDR1 is SQVTM and CDR2 ANQGSEA. The CDR3 is made up of 16 amino acids. Unmatched junction bases numbered 13, after V lost 2 bases and J lost 6 bases. The CDR3 DNA is TGCAGCGTTGAATCCCAGGGAGGGGCCCATCGCAATGAGCAGTTCTTC. Translating gives CSVESQGGAHRNEQFF.

In this sample, this clonotype turned up many times. The genes are TRBV29-1 and TRBJ2-1, with D possibly matching TRBD2 (6 bases). In germline, CDR1 is SQVTM, CDR2 ANQGSEA. The CDR3 length is 15 residues. The V gene lost 3 bases and the J gene lost 9 bases, with 21 bases spanning the gap. As DNA, the CDR3 is TGCAGCGTTGACCCTAGTGGGAGGATGAGCCCTGAGCAGTTCTTC. This gives the protein CSVDPSGRMSPEQFF.

This chain connects TRBV7-2 to TRBJ1-6; D perhaps matches TRBD1 (5 bases). In germline, CDR1 is SGHTA, CDR2 FQGNSA. CDR3 length equals 13 residues. Trimming took off 10 bases at V and 6 bases at J, with 13 bases between the two ends. The CDR3 protein is CATGTSVNSPLHF. Written as DNA, the CDR3 is TGTGCCACCGGGACCTCCGTTAATTCACCCCTCCACTTT.

This clonotype was counted only a few times. The rearrangement uses TRBV20-1 and TRBJ2-1; TRBD1 aligns across 9 bases. CDR3 size: 13 residues. V dropped 7 bases and J dropped 4; count of bases not matched to a gene: 5. Germline V gene data show CDR1 as DFQATT and CDR2 as SNEGSKA (reference sequence). CDR3 amino acids: CSGTDRGYNEQFF. Written as DNA, the CDR3 is TGCAGTGGAACGGACAGGGGTTACAATGAGCAGTTCTTC.

The table lists this clonotype with many counts. This CDR3 reads CASSTTSGPDGDTQYF. Written as DNA, the CDR3 is TGTGCCAGCAGTACAACTAGCGGGCCCGACGGAGATACGCAGTATTTT. The chain employs TRBV6-5 and TRBJ2-3, with 9 bases lining up with TRBD2. The CDR3 runs 16 residues. Germline CDR1 and CDR2: MNHEY and SVGAGI. V trimming: 5 bases; J trimming: 5 bases; junction bases outside the gene matches: 11.

The sample holds many counts of this clonotype. This CDR3 is CASSSHTGLAGGADTQYF. The DNA of the CDR3 is TGTGCCAGCAGCTCCCACACGGGACTAGCGGGAGGAGCAGATACGCAGTATTTT. The chain has TRBV11-2 and TRBJ2-3; 15 bases agree with TRBD2. CDR3 length: 18 amino acids. Unmatched junction bases numbered 9, after V lost 4 bases and J lost 4 bases. The germline V gene has CDR1 SGHAT and CDR2 FQNNGV.

This clonotype was found a few times. This chain uses TRBV12-3 or TRBV12-4 with TRBJ1-5, with D uncertain. The V end lost 4 bases, the J end lost 3 bases, and 7 bases lay between the germline ends. The CDR3 is 13 amino acids. CDR3 nucleotide sequence: TGTGCCAGCAGTTGGGCATACAATCAGCCCCAGCATTTT. Translated: CASSWAYNQPQHF.

A remark on this clonotype: Being one base from a much bigger clone, this may be a read error. The V gene is TRBV7-2, the J gene TRBJ1-5; no clear D. Germline assignment: CDR1 SGHTA and CDR2 FQGNSA. The CDR3 runs 12 residues. V was trimmed by 5 bases and J by 4 bases, leaving 6 bases between them. CDR3 sequence reads: CASSRANQPQHF. CDR3 coding DNA: TGTGCCAGCAGCCGGGCTAATCAGCCCCAGCATTTT. Based on the CDR3 plus reference TRBV7-2 and TRBJ1-5, the full variable domain is GAGVSQSPSNKVTEKGKDVELRCDPISGHTALYWYRQSLGQGLEFLIYFQGNSAPDKSGLPSDRFSAERTGGSVSTLTIQRTQQEDSAVYLCASSRANQPQHFGDGTRLSIL.

This clonotype was recorded many times. This chain links TRBV29-1 with TRBJ1-1, with TRBD1 as a possible D gene (5 bases). Trimming stripped 3 bases from V and 8 bases from J, with 19 bases between. This CDR3 has 14 amino acids. Germline-derived CDR1 and CDR2 are SQVTM and ANQGSEA. The CDR3 is CSVDLSGTGGEAFF. The CDR3 nucleotides read TGCAGCGTTGACCTATCCGGAACCGGGGGGGAAGCTTTCTTT. The whole variable domain, remainder taken from reference TRBV29-1 and TRBJ1-1, is SAVISQKPSRDICQRGTSLTIQCQVDSQVTMMFWYRQQPGQSLTLIATANQGSEATYESGFVIDKFPISRPNLTFSTLTVSNMSPEDSSIYLCSVDLSGTGGEAFFGQGTRLTVV.

This clonotype came up many times. The chain carries TRBV28 and TRBJ1-1; D ambiguous. This CDR3 region has 14 residues. Trimming left V 2 bases short and J 0 bases short, with 7 bases between. CDR1 MDHEN and CDR2 SYDVKM come from the germline V gene. The CDR3 DNA reads as TGTGCCAGCAGTTTAAGGCCCATGAACACTGAAGCTTTCTTT. It yields the protein CASSLRPMNTEAFF.

This clonotype was observed at least ten times. J is TRBJ1-2 and V is TRBV20-1; the D gene is possibly TRBD1 (6 bases). This CDR3 is 12 amino acids long. Germline assignment: CDR1 DFQATT and CDR2 SNEGSKA (reference sequence). V was trimmed by 5 bases and J by 4 bases, leaving 11 bases between them. The CDR3 nucleotides are TGCAGTGCTGTGACAGGAGGCTATGGCTACACCTTC. Translation gives CSAVTGGYGYTF.

At least ten counts were recorded for this clonotype. This chain connects TRBV10-3 to TRBJ2-3; the D is unclear. From germline, CDR1 is ENHRY and CDR2 SYGVKD. The V and J ends lost 2 bases and 2 bases respectively, with 2 bases between them. The CDR3 spans 12 residues. CDR3 residues: CAISETTDTQYF. The CDR3 DNA sequence: TGTGCCATCAGTGAGACCACAGATACGCAGTATTTT.

Concerning this clonotype itself: This may come from a read error, since a much larger clone is one base off. The CDR3 is CSALDSYHSDTQYF. The CDR3 region has the DNA TGCAGTGCTCTGGACAGCTACCATTCGGATACGCAGTATTTT. This chain uses TRBV20-1 with TRBJ2-3; possible D gene TRBD1, 6 bases. The germline CDR1 and CDR2 sequences are DFQATT and SNEGSKA (reference sequence). V lost 5 bases to trimming and J lost 6 bases, with 18 bases between them. The CDR3 is 14 amino acids.

In its sample, this clonotype was seen many times. The V call is TRBV11-2, the J call TRBJ2-1; D may be TRBD2 (6 bases). Germline V gene lookup returns CDR1 SGHAT and CDR2 FQNNGV. The CDR3 is 16 amino acids. V was cut by 1 base and J by 0 bases, with 10 bases left in between. CDR3 amino acids: CASSLGVAVSYNEQFF. The CDR3 DNA reads as TGTGCCAGCAGCTTAGGGGTAGCGGTCTCCTACAATGAGCAGTTCTTC.

This clonotype was detected once. A much bigger clone sits one base away, suggesting this may be a read error. The gene calls are TRBV3-1 and TRBJ1-2; D is undetermined. The germline gives CDR1 LGHDT, CDR2 YNNKEL (reference sequence). CDR3 length: 12 residues. CDR3 sequence reads: CASGTSNYGYIF. The CDR3 DNA is TGTGCCAGCGGTACTTCAAACTATGGCTACATCTTC. Supplemented by reference TRBV3-1 and TRBJ1-2, the full variable domain reads DTAVSQTPKYLVTQMGNDKSIKCEQNLGHDTMYWYKQDSKKFLKIMFSYNNKELIINETVPNRFSPKSPDKAHLNLHINSLELGDSAVYFCASGTSNYGYIFGSGTRLTVV.

The sample holds many counts of this clonotype. This chain links TRBV7-9 with TRBJ2-1, with 9 nucleotides matching TRBD1. The germline V gene encodes CDR1 SEHNR and CDR2 FQNEAQ (reference sequence). V lost 5 bases to trimming and J lost 0 bases; unmatched junction nucleotides: 8. This CDR3 has 17 residues. CDR3 residues: CASSTSQGASSYNEQFF. CDR3 nucleotides: TGTGCCAGCAGCACCTCACAGGGGGCTAGCTCCTACAATGAGCAGTTCTTC.

This clonotype was observed at least ten times. The genes are TRBV15 and TRBJ1-5, with 7 bases lining up with TRBD1. CDR1 is LNHNV, CDR2 YYDKDF, per germline (reference sequence). This CDR3 has 17 residues. The trim removed 0 bases at V and 1 base at J, leaving 6 bases unmatched. The DNA of the CDR3 is TGTGCCACCAGCAGAGATACAGGGGCAGCGAGCAATCAGCCCCAGCATTTT. This gives the protein CATSRDTGAASNQPQHF.

This clonotype was observed at least ten times. The chain has TRBV6-5 and TRBJ2-1, with 7 nucleotides matching TRBD2. Germline-derived CDR1 and CDR2 are MNHEY and SVGAGI. The CDR3 extends over 15 amino acids. Trimming cost V 0 bases and J 4 bases; bases outside gene matches: 3. The CDR3 protein is CASSYSREMYNEQFF. The CDR3 DNA is TGTGCCAGCAGTTACTCGCGGGAGATGTACAATGAGCAGTTCTTC.

This clonotype showed up many times. V usage is TRBV7-9 and J usage is TRBJ2-7; 10 nucleotides line up with TRBD1. This CDR3 has 15 residues. J lost 7 bases, V lost 4 bases, and 10 bases had no gene match. The germline V gene has CDR1 SEHNR and CDR2 FQNEAQ (reference sequence). For the CDR3, the DNA is TGTGCCAGCAGCTCCTGGGACAGGGGAGCGAGAGAGCAGTACTTC. Its protein product is CASSSWDRGAREQYF.

The genes are TRBV27 and TRBJ1-1, with 7 bases fitting TRBD1. CDR3 length: 13 residues. From germline, CDR1 is MNHEY and CDR2 SMNVEV (reference sequence). V shed 6 bases and J 6 bases; nucleotides not matched to a gene: 7. The CDR3: CASSMDRFAEAFF. Here the CDR3 DNA reads TGTGCCAGCAGCATGGACAGGTTCGCTGAAGCTTTCTTT.

There are a few counts of this clonotype. This chain joins TRBV12-3 or TRBV12-4 and TRBJ2-1, with D possibly matching TRBD1 (6 bases). The CDR3 has 14 residues. V lost 4 bases and J lost 5, with 12 bases in between. CDR3 sequence (DNA): TGTGCCAGCAGTTGGGGGCGTATGGACAATGAGCAGTTCTTC. It is translated as CASSWGRMDNEQFF.